A selection of T cell receptor beta chains follows, all from one sample in a study of blood T cell repertoires in COVID-19. TCRdb keeps only in-frame clones here, not all; method: immunoSEQ multiplex PCR. Found here are 180,000 or so clones, about 91% of them singletons; the top ten hold roughly 1.4%. Sequencing input: peripheral blood. These TCRs come from a woman aged 50 to 60 with acute or convalescent COVID-19. The CDR3 runs from the conserved cysteine through the conserved F or W. D genes are given only for firm matches. The listing skips clone size in some rows; elsewhere it reads once, few, many or a size class.

J,size,D,V,DNA,CDR3
TRBJ1-3,.,.,TRBV5-1,TGCGCCAGCAGCTTGTCTGACAGCTCTGGAAACACCATATATTTT,CASSLSDSSGNTIYF
TRBJ2-6,.,.,TRBV19,TGTGCCACCTCCAGGCCCTCTGGGGCCAACGTCCTGACTTTC,CATSRPSGANVLTF
TRBJ1-6,.,.,TRBV5-6,TGTGCCAGCAGCTTGTCGGAGAATTCACCCCTCCACTTT,CASSLSENSPLHF
TRBJ2-2,few,TRBD1,TRBV2,TGTGCCAGCTTAACGGGACAGGGTGGGGACGGGGAGCTGTTTTTT,CASLTGQGGDGELFF
TRBJ1-1,.,.,TRBV7-9,TGTGCCAGCAGAAATGGCGGGGAAGCTTTCTTT,CASRNGGEAFF
TRBJ1-4,.,TRBD1,TRBV27,TGTGCCAGCAGTAACAGGGGGCTAACTAATGAAAAACTGTTTTTT,CASSNRGLTNEKLFF
TRBJ2-2,few,TRBD1,TRBV18,TGTGCCACCACACGGACAAAGGACAGGACGAACACCGGGGAGCTGTTTTTT,CATTRTKDRTNTGELFF
TRBJ1-1,.,.,TRBV6-2/TRBV6-3,TGTGCCAGCAGTTATGCGGCTGAAGCTTTCTTT,CASSYAAEAFF
TRBJ1-6,.,.,TRBV7-2,TGTGCCAGCAGCTTAGCCGGGGTCTCACCCCTCCACTTT,CASSLAGVSPLHF
TRBJ1-2,.,.,TRBV19,TGTGCCAGTAAGAACAGCGGGGGGATATATGGCTACACCTTC,CASKNSGGIYGYTF
TRBJ2-3,.,TRBD2,TRBV5-1,TGCGCCAGCAGCTCGGGAGGACGCGGGGGTGTGGGAGATACGCAGTATTTT,CASSSGGRGGVGDTQYF
TRBJ2-5,.,TRBD2,TRBV7-2,TGTGCCAGCAGCTTAGGGCCGGGGGGGCCACAGACCCAGTACTTC,CASSLGPGGPQTQYF
TRBJ2-2,once,TRBD2,TRBV7-9,TGTGCCAGCAGCACCTCTAGCGGGAGGAACACCGGGGAGCTGTTTTTT,CASSTSSGRNTGELFF
TRBJ2-3,.,TRBD2,TRBV5-1,TGCGCCAGCAGCTTGGGTCGCGGGAGCGCAGATACGCAGTATTTT,CASSLGRGSADTQYF